This T cell receptor beta chain was sequenced for a study of identical twins. The CDR3 contains 14 residues. The V end was cut by 0 bases, the J end by 8 bases, with 11 bases between. Per the germline V gene, CDR1 is MNHNS and CDR2 is SASEGT. TCRdb used MiXCR to reprocess the 5' RACE reads, holding one entry per CDR3 protein. This table holds hundreds of thousands of distinct CDR3 sequences, around 21% found once. These records were also assigned to another study, of T cells expressing NK-cell markers.

The sample consisted of PBMCs. The TCR sequence derives from a woman aged 18-29 years in good health. The chain joins TRBV6-1 to TRBJ2-4; possibly TRBD1 or TRBD2 for D (6 bases each). The CDR3 region is CASSEAGGSHIQYF. The CDR3 nucleotides are TGTGCCAGCAGTGAAGCCGGGGGCAGTCACATTCAGTACTTC.